Only a few counts were recorded for the clone carrying this TCR beta chain. Its antigen is not known. These data come from a study of blood T cells in healthy people across ages. Overall study results and limits: Naive T cell percentage and TCR beta diversity correlated strongly.

The ends lost 5 bases at V and 1 base at J; junction bases unmatched: 6. The CDR3 spans 16 residues. CDR1 SSHAT and CDR2 FNYEAQ come from the germline V gene (reference sequence). PCR was performed a second time for about 7 to 11 cycles using a sample-barcoded 5' primer and a J-beta primer mix. Every single cDNA molecule received a tag from a template-switch adaptor with 12 random nucleotides. TCRdb redid the calling of the 5' RACE reads with MiXCR, one entry per CDR3 protein. This sample carries 1.5 million to 2 million distinct CDR3 sequences, 30% to 40% of them seen once, and the ten largest clones take approximately 10%.

This receptor was obtained from a woman between 25 and 40 years old in good health. The sequenced sample consisted of blood. V and J are TRBV7-7 and TRBJ1-4; 8 bases are a match to TRBD1. This CDR3 is CASSTQGAGTNEKLFF. Here the CDR3 DNA reads TGTGCCAGCAGCACTCAGGGGGCTGGAACTAATGAAAAACTGTTTTTT.